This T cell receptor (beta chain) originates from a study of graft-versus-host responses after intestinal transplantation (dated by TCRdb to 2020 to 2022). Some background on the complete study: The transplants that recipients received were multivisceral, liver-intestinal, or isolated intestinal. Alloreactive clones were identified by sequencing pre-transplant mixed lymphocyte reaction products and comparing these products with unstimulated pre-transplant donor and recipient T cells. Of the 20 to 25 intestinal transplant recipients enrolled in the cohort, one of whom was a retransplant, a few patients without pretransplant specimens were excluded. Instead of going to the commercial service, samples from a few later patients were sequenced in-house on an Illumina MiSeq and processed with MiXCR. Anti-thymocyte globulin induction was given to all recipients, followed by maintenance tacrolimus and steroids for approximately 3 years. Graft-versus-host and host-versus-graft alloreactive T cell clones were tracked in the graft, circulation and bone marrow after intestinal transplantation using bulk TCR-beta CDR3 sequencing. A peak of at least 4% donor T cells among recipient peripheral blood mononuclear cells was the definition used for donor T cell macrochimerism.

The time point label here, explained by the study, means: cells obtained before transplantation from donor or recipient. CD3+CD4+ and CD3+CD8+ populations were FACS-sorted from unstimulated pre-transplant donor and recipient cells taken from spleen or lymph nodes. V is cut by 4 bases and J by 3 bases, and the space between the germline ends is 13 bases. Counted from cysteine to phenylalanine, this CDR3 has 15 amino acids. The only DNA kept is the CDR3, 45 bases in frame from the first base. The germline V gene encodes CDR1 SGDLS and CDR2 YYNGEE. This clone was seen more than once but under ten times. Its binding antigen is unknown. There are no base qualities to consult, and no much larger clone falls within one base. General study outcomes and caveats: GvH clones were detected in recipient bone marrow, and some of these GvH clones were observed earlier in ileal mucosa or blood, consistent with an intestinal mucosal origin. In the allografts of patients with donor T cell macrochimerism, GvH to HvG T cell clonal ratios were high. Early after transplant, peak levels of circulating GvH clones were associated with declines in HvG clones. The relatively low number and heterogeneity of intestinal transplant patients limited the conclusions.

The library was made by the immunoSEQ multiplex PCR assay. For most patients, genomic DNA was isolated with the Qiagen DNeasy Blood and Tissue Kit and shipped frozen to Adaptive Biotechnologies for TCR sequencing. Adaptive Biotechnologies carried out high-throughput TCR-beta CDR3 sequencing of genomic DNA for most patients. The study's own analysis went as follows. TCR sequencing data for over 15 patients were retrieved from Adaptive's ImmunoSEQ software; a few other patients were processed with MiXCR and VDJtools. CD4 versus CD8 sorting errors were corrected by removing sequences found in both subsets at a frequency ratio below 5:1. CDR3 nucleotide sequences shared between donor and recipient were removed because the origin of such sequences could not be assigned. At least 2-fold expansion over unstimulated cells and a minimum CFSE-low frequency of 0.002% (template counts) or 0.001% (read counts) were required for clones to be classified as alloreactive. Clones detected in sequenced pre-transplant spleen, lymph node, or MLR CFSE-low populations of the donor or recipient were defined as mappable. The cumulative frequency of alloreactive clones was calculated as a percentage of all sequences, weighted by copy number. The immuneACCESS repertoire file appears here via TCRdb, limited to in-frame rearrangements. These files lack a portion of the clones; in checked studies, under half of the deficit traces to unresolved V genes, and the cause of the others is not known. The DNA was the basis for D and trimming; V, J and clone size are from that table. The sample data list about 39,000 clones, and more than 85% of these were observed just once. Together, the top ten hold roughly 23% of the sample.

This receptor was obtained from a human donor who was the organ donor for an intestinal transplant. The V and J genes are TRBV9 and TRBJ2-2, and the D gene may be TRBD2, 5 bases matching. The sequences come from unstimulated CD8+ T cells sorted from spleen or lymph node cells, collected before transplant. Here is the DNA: TGTGCCAGCAGCCCCTCGGGGTCGGACACCGGGGAGCTGTTTTTT. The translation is CASSPSGSDTGELFF.